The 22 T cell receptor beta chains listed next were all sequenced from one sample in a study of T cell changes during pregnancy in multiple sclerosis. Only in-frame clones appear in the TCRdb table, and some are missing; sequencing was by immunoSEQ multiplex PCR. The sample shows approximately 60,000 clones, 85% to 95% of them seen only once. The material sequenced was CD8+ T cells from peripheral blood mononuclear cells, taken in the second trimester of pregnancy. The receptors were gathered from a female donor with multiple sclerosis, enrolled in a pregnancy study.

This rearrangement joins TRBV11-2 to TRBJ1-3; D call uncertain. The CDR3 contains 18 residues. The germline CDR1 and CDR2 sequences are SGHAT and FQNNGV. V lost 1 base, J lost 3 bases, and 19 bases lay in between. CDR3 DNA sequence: TGTGCCAGCAGCTTAGCTATGGGCGGGCCCCCTATTGGAAACACCATATATTTT. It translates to CASSLAMGGPPIGNTIYF.

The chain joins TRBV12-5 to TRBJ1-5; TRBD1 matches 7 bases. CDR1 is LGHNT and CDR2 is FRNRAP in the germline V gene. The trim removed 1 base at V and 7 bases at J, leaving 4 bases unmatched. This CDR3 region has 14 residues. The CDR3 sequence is CASGLGGQRQPQHF. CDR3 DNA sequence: TGTGCTAGTGGTTTGGGGGGACAGCGACAGCCCCAGCATTTT. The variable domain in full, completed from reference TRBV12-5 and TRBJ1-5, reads DARVTQTPRHKVTEMGQEVTMRCQPILGHNTVFWYRQTMMQGLELLAYFRNRAPLDDSGMPKDRFSAEMPDATLATLKIQPSEPRDSAVYFCASGLGGQRQPQHFGDGTRLSIL.

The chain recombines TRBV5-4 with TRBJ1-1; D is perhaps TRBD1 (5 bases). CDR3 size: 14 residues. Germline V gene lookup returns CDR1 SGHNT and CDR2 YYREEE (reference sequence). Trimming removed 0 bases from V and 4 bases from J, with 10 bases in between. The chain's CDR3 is CASSLAAGSTEAFF. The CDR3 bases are TGTGCCAGCAGCTTGGCGGCAGGGTCCACTGAAGCTTTCTTT.

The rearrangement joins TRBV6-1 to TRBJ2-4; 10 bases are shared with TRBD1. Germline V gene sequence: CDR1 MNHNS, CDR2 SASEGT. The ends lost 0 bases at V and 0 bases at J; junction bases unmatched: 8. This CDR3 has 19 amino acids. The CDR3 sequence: CASSEAGTGVGVAKNIQYF. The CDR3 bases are TGTGCCAGCAGTGAAGCCGGGACAGGGGTTGGGGTAGCCAAAAACATTCAGTACTTC.

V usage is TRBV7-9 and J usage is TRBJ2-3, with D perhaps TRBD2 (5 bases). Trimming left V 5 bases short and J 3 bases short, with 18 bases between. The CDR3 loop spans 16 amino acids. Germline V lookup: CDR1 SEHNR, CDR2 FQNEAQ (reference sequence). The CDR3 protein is CASSPHGGSGTDTQYF. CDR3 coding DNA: TGTGCCAGCAGCCCCCACGGAGGAAGTGGGACAGATACGCAGTATTTT.

Here the CDR3 reads CASSSGGGGGYEQYF. In DNA, the CDR3 is TGTGCCAGCAGCTCTGGGGGGGGAGGGGGCTACGAGCAGTACTTC. The chain links TRBV7-6 to TRBJ2-7, with a tentative D call TRBD2 (7 bases). The length of the CDR3 is 15 residues. The V gene's germline CDR1 is SGHVS and CDR2 FNYEAQ. V was pared by 4 bases and J by 3 bases, with 16 bases between. Full variable domain (missing parts from reference TRBV7-6 and TRBJ2-7): GAGVSQSPRYKVTKRGQDVALRCDPISGHVSLYWYRQALGQGPEFLTYFNYEAQQDKSGLPNDRFSAERPEGSISTLTIQRTEQRDSAMYRCASSSGGGGGYEQYFGPGTRLTVT.

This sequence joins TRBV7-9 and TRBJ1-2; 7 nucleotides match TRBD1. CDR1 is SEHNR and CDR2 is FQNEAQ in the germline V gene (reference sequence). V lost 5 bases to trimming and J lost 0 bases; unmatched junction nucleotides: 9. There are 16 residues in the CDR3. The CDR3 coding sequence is TGTGCCAGCAGCCTATCAAAACAGGGGACTAACTATGGCTACACCTTC. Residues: CASSLSKQGTNYGYTF.

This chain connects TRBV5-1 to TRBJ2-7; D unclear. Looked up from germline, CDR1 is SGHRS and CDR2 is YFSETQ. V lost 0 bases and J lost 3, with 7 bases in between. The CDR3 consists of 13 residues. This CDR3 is CASSLVTGYEQYF. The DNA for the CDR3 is TGCGCCAGCAGCTTGGTTACGGGCTACGAGCAGTACTTC.

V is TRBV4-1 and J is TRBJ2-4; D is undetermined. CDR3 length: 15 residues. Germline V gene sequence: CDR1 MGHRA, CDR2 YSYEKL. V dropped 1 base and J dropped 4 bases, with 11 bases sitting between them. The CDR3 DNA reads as TGCGCCAGCAGCCAAGTCGTCGAGCCTAAAAACATTCAGTACTTC. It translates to CASSQVVEPKNIQYF.

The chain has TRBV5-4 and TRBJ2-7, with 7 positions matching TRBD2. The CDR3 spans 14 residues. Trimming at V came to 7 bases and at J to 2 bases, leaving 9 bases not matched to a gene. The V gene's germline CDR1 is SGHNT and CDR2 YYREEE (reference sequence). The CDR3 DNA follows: TGTGCCAGCGCCCTGAGCGGGATCACCTACGAGCAGTACTTC. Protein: CASALSGITYEQYF.

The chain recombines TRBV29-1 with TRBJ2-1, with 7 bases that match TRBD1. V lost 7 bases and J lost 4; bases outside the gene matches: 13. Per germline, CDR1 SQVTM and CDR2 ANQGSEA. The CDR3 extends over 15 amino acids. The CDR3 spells CSGGQGEPNYNEQFF. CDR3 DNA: TGCAGCGGTGGGCAGGGGGAACCGAATTACAATGAGCAGTTCTTC.

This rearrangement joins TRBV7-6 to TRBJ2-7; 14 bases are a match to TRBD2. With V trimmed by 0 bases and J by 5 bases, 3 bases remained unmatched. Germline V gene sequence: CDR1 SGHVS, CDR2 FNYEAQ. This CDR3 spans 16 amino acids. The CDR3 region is CASSLAGLAGVNEQYF. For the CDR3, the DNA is TGTGCCAGCAGCTTAGCGGGACTAGCGGGAGTCAACGAGCAGTACTTC.

Here the CDR3 reads CASSQDEDSYEQYF. CDR3 sequence (DNA): TGCGCCAGCAGCCAAGATGAGGACTCCTACGAGCAGTACTTC. V and J are TRBV4-3 and TRBJ2-7; D unresolved. The CDR3 is made up of 14 amino acids. The V end was cut by 0 bases, the J end by 0 bases, with 6 bases between. Germline V lookup: CDR1 LGHNA, CDR2 YSLEER.

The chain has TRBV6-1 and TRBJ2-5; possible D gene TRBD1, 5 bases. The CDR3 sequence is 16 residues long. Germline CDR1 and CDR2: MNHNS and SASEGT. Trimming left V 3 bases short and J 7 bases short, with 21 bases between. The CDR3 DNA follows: TGTGCCAGCAGTGATCTGGCGGACATTGGTGAGATGACCCAGTACTTC. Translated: CASSDLADIGEMTQYF.

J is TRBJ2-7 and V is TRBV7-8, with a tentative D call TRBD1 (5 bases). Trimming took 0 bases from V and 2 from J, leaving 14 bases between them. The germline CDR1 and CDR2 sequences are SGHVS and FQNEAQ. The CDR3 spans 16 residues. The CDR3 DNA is TGTGCCAGCAGCTTAGCGCCCCCAGGGAATCCCTACGAGCAGTACTTC. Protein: CASSLAPPGNPYEQYF.

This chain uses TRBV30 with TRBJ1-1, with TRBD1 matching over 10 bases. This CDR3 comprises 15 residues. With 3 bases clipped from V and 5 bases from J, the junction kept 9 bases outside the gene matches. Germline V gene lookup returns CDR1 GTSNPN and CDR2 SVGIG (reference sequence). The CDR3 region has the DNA TGTGCCTGGAGCATAATGGGACAGGGGTTTACTGAAGCTTTCTTT. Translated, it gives CAWSIMGQGFTEAFF.

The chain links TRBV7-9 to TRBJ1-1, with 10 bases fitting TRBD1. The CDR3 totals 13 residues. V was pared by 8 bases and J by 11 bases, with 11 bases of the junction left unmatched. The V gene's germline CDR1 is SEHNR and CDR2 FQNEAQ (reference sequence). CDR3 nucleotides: TGTGCCAGCGGAATCAGACAGGGGGCAATGGCTTTCTTT. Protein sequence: CASGIRQGAMAFF.

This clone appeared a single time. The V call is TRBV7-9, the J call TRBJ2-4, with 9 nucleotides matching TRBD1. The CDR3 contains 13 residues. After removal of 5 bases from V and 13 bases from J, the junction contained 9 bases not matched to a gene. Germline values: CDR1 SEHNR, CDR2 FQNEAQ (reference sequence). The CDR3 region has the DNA TGTGCCAGCAGCGTAGAGACAGGGGGAGTACAGTACTTC. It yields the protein CASSVETGGVQYF.

Here the CDR3 DNA reads TGCGCCAGCAGCTTGGGACAGTCCGGACGAGATACGCAGTATTTT. It specifies CASSLGQSGRDTQYF. The genes are TRBV5-1 and TRBJ2-3; D is perhaps TRBD1 (5 bases). This CDR3 has 15 amino acids. V lost 0 bases and J lost 5, with 13 bases in between. Germline V gene sequence: CDR1 SGHRS, CDR2 YFSETQ.

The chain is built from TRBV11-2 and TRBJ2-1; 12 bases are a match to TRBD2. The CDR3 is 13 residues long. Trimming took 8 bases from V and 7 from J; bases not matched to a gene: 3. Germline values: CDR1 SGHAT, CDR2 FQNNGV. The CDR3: CASLAGGINEQFF. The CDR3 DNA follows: TGTGCCAGCCTAGCGGGGGGGATAAATGAGCAGTTCTTC.

CDR3 in DNA: TGTGCCAGCAGCTTAGAGGCGGTATCCTACGAGCAGTACTTC. Protein: CASSLEAVSYEQYF. V and J are TRBV7-8 and TRBJ2-7; D unclear. Germline V CDR1 and CDR2: SGHVS, FQNEAQ. The V end lost 1 base, the J end lost 1 base, and 8 bases lay between the germline ends. CDR3 length: 14 amino acids.

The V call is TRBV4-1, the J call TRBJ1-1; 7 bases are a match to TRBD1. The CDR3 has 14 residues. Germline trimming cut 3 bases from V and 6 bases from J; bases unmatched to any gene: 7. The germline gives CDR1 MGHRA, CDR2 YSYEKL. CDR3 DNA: TGCGCCAGCAGCCACGACAGGACAGGTGCTGAAGCTTTCTTT. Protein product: CASSHDRTGAEAFF.